A selection of T cell receptor beta chains follows, all from one sample in a study of T cell repertoires in aging, cancer and after chemotherapy. TCRdb redid the calling of the multiplex PCR reads with MiXCR, one entry per CDR3 protein. The sample has approximately 2,500 distinct CDR3 sequences, 40% to 65% seen once. Sequencing input: blood. All receptors derive from a human donor with a blood cancer. The donor label of this sample is uncertain. Both conserved end residues are part of each CDR3. Fields, in order: V gene, clone size, J gene, D gene, CDR3 DNA, CDR3 protein. D genes are given only for firm matches. Not every row has a clone size; where given, it reads once, few, many or a size class.

TRBV24-1,once,TRBJ1-5,.,TGTGCCACCAGTGACCGGACGCGAGGCAATCAGCCCCAGCATTTT,CATSDRTRGNQPQHF
TRBV6-6,.,TRBJ2-1,.,TGTGCCAGCAGGGGCAGACTCTCCTACAATGAGCAGTTCTTC,CASRGRLSYNEQFF
TRBV20-1,.,TRBJ2-3,.,TGCAGTGCTAGAGATTCTGCCTCCTGGGGCCTATTTTCTAGCACAGATACGCAGTATTTT,CSARDSASWGLFSSTDTQYF
TRBV13,.,TRBJ2-6,.,TGTGCCAGCAGCTTTGCCGGGACACGTTCCCGCTCTGGGGCCAACGTCCTGACTTTC,CASSFAGTRSRSGANVLTF
TRBV4-2,.,TRBJ2-4,.,TGCGCCAGCAGCCAAGCGGGAGCCAAAAACATTCAGTACTTC,CASSQAGAKNIQYF
TRBV12-3/TRBV12-4,.,TRBJ1-5,.,TGTGCCAGCACCCAAAGGTGGGGAAGTCAGCCCCAGCATTTT,CASTQRWGSQPQHF
TRBV6-1,.,TRBJ1-2,.,TGTGCCAGCAGTTCTAGGAGCTATGGCTACACCTTC,CASSSRSYGYTF
TRBV20-1,once,TRBJ1-6,TRBD1,TGCAGTCCCCTTGGACAGGGGGTGTGGAATTCACCCCTCCACTTT,CSPLGQGVWNSPLHF
TRBV11-3,.,TRBJ1-6,TRBD1,TGTGCCAGCAGCCCCGGGGGACAGGGGACCGTCTCCTATAATTCACCCCTCCACTTT,CASSPGGQGTVSYNSPLHF
TRBV5-6,once,TRBJ2-1,.,TGTGCCAGCAGCCAAGCAGGATACAATGAGCAGTTCTTC,CASSQAGYNEQFF
TRBV6-2/TRBV6-3,.,TRBJ2-7,TRBD2,TGTGCCAGCAGTCGACTAGCGGGACCCTACGAGCAGTACTTC,CASSRLAGPYEQYF
TRBV27,.,TRBJ2-3,.,TGTGCCAGCAGTTTTAATGGCAACTCCGATACGCAGTATTTT,CASSFNGNSDTQYF
TRBV12-3/TRBV12-4,.,TRBJ2-6,.,TGTGCCAGCAGTCCCTCTGGGGCCAACGTCCTGACTTTC,CASSPSGANVLTF